These T cell receptor beta chains were read from a single sample in a study of T cells in Graves' hyperthyroidism and ophthalmopathy. TCRdb called the multiplex PCR reads again in MiXCR, with one record for every CDR3 protein. The data show about 500,000 distinct CDR3 sequences, with more than 15% seen just once and 25% to 30% held by the top ten. The sequenced material came from blood. The origin of the receptors is a woman under 40 with Graves' ophthalmopathy. CDR3s include the opening cysteine and the closing phenylalanine or tryptophan. Each record gives: D gene, J gene, clone size, V gene, CDR3 protein, CDR3 DNA. D genes are given only for firm matches. Part of the rows lack a size; the others show once, few, many or a class for expanded clones.

>-|TRBJ1-6|many|TRBV3-1
CASSQEPGHILHF
TGTGCCAGCAGCCAAGAGCCCGGGCATATCCTCCACTTT
>TRBD2|TRBJ2-7|many|TRBV27
CASSLTGTSGAGEQYF
TGTGCCAGCAGTTTAACGGGGACTAGCGGGGCGGGGGAGCAGTACTTC
>-|TRBJ1-1|many|TRBV2
CASRSGAVNTEAFF
TGTGCCAGCAGGTCAGGGGCCGTGAACACTGAAGCTTTCTTT
>-|TRBJ1-1|many|TRBV30
CALTDPNTEAFF
TGTGCCTTGACGGACCCTAACACTGAAGCTTTCTTT
>TRBD1|TRBJ2-3|many|TRBV7-9
CASSKVTGTATDTQYF
TGTGCCAGCAGTAAGGTAACCGGGACAGCCACAGATACGCAGTATTTT
>-|TRBJ2-6|-|TRBV20-1
CSAMRTGANVLTF
TGCAGTGCCATGCGAACTGGGGCCAACGTCCTGACTTTC
>TRBD2|TRBJ2-7|many|TRBV20-1
CSAHWTSGSYEQYF
TGCAGTGCTCACTGGACTAGCGGGAGCTACGAGCAGTACTTC
>TRBD1|TRBJ2-3|many|TRBV5-1
CASSLQGLRTDTQYF
TGCGCCAGCAGCCTACAGGGGTTGCGCACAGATACGCAGTATTTT
>TRBD2|TRBJ2-5|-|TRBV18
CASSPNPSGMGETQYF
TGTGCCAGCTCACCAAACCCTAGCGGGATGGGTGAGACCCAGTACTTC
>-|TRBJ2-7|many|TRBV28
CASSPLREGGYEQYF
TGTGCCAGCAGTCCCCTCCGAGAGGGAGGCTACGAGCAGTACTTC
>-|TRBJ2-7|-|TRBV28
CASTDTSWVQYF
TGTGCCAGCACTGACACCTCTTGGGTGCAGTACTTC
>TRBD2|TRBJ2-1|many|TRBV5-6
CASGDFTSGRSAYNEQFF
TGTGCCAGCGGCGACTTTACTAGCGGGAGAAGCGCCTACAATGAGCAGTTCTTC
>TRBD1|TRBJ1-1|-|TRBV6-1
CASSPGPRQTGMRLTEAFF
TGTGCCAGCAGCCCCGGCCCCCGGCAGACAGGGATGAGACTCACTGAAGCTTTCTTT